Sequencing of this T cell receptor (beta chain) was carried out in a study of graft-versus-host responses after intestinal transplantation. Findings and caveats of the study: Circulating GvH clones peaking coincided with falling HvG clones soon after transplant.

With regard to this clone: Its antigen is not identified.

Sequencing used immunoSEQ multiplex PCR; TCRdb keeps in-frame clones, though not all of them. The data contain roughly 70,000 clones, roughly 92% of them singletons. The CDR3 spans 15 residues. CDR1 and CDR2 from the germline V gene are SGHTA and FQGTGA. Trimming took 5 bases from V and 5 from J; bases not matched to a gene: 9. The source material was bone marrow, sampled roughly 780 days after intestinal transplantation. V usage is TRBV7-3 and J usage is TRBJ2-7, with 10 bases aligning to TRBD1. The TCR was taken from a human patient who received an intestinal transplant, so some T cells may come from the graft donor. Here the CDR3 DNA reads TGTGCCAGCAGCCCAACTCCGACAGGGGGCAACGAGCAGTACTTC. Encoded protein: CASSPTPTGGNEQYF.